Shown below are 5 T cell receptor beta chains from a single sample sequenced in a study of long-term antiretroviral therapy in people with HIV (dated by TCRdb to 2021 to 2024). The immunoSEQ hsTCRB v3.0 assay was used at survey level resolution for TRB variable region sequencing. The source is immuneACCESS, and TCRdb retained only in-frame sequences with V and J called. Part of the clones is not carried over; for the studies checked, unresolved V genes explain less than half of this, and the remainder is unexplained. This sample holds tens of thousands of clones; 80% to 90% were observed only once. Of the sample, nearly 3.5% falls within the top ten clones. Specimen: unsorted PBMCs, collected 1.9 years after starting antiretroviral therapy. All receptors derive from a woman between 50 and 59 years old with HIV.

The chain has TRBV5-4 and TRBJ2-3; 7 bases map to TRBD2. J gave up 6 bases and V 7 bases, and 11 bases lay outside the gene matches. This CDR3 is built from 14 residues. The germline gives CDR1 SGHNT, CDR2 YYREEE (reference sequence). CDR3 sequence (DNA): TGTGCCAGCTTCGCCCAGCGGGGAGAGGATACGCAGTATTTT. It yields the protein CASFAQRGEDTQYF.

This chain connects TRBV10-3 to TRBJ2-1, with D possibly being TRBD1 (6 bases). The CDR3 runs to 12 residues. CDR1 is ENHRY and CDR2 is SYGVKD in the germline V gene. Trimming pared 2 bases from V and 7 bases from J, leaving 6 bases between. CDR3 loop: CAISERGNEQFF. For the CDR3, the DNA is TGTGCCATCAGTGAGAGGGGGAATGAGCAGTTCTTC.

The chain links TRBV5-1 to TRBJ2-3, with TRBD2 identical over 8 bases. The CDR3 is 16 amino acids. Germline V CDR1 and CDR2: SGHRS, YFSETQ. The junction had 11 bases not matched to a gene; V was cut back by 7 bases and J by 1 base. This CDR3 reads CASPENAGGCTDTQYF. The CDR3 DNA sequence: TGCGCCAGCCCCGAGAACGCGGGGGGTTGCACAGATACGCAGTATTTT.

V is TRBV5-6 and J is TRBJ2-7; perhaps TRBD2 as D (6 bases). The length of the CDR3 is 11 residues. The germline gives CDR1 SGHDT, CDR2 YYEEEE. Trimming removed 4 bases from V and 6 bases from J, with 8 bases in between. The chain's CDR3 is CASSTTSEQYF. The CDR3 DNA follows: TGTGCCAGCAGCACGACTAGCGAGCAGTACTTC.

The chain combines TRBV28 with TRBJ2-3; 11 positions match TRBD2. Per the germline V gene, CDR1 is MDHEN and CDR2 is SYDVKM. The CDR3 covers 16 residues. J lost 3 bases, V lost 6 bases, and 8 bases had no gene match. CDR3 region: CASRPYSGGETDTQYF. In DNA form, the CDR3 reads TGTGCCAGCAGACCCTATAGCGGGGGGGAAACAGATACGCAGTATTTT.